This is a list of T cell receptor beta chains from one sample in a study of OX40 agonist ivuxolimab in advanced cancers. This table comes from immunoSEQ multiplex PCR, and its TCRdb copy is limited to in-frame clones, with some not included. The sample shows about 20,000 clones, just under 90% of them seen only once. The source material was CD4+ or CD8+ T cells sorted from blood, sampled in a trial of the OX40 agonist ivuxolimab. These receptor sequences come from an adult with an advanced solid tumor such as melanoma, head and neck, liver or kidney cancer. The CDR3 runs from the conserved cysteine through the conserved F or W. Fields, in order: D gene, clone size, J gene, V gene, CDR3 DNA, CDR3 protein. The D gene is left open where the match is weak. Size is omitted from some rows. Given values are once, few, many or a class for expanded clones.

TRBD1	.	TRBJ2-2	TRBV28	TGTGCCAGCAGGACCCGTAAGGGACAGGGCCACACCGGGGAGCTGTTTTTT	CASRTRKGQGHTGELFF
TRBD1	few	TRBJ2-7	TRBV7-2	TGTGCCAGCAGCGGTGACAGGGGTAAGCCCCACGAGCAGTACTTC	CASSGDRGKPHEQYF
TRBD1	.	TRBJ2-7	TRBV5-4	TGTGCCAGCAGCTTAGGACAGGGGACCAGCGAGCAGTACTTC	CASSLGQGTSEQYF
.	few	TRBJ1-1	TRBV7-2	TGTGCCAGCAGCATGGGAGCTTTCTTT	CASSMGAFF
.	few	TRBJ1-2	TRBV6-6	TGTGCCAGCAGTTACGAGCGTAGGGGCAACTATGGCTACACCTTC	CASSYERRGNYGYTF
.	once	TRBJ2-1	TRBV27	TGTGCCAGCAGTCCGGACTGGACCCCCCCTGAGCAGTTCTTC	CASSPDWTPPEQFF
.	.	TRBJ2-5	TRBV4-1	TGCGCCAGCAGCGGGGCCTTCCGACGGGAGACCCAGTACTTC	CASSGAFRRETQYF
.	.	TRBJ2-1	TRBV5-1	TGCGCCAGCAGCTTGGATTGGGCGACCGAGCAGTTCTTC	CASSLDWATEQFF
.	.	TRBJ1-2	TRBV7-9	TGTGCCAGCAGCTTAGAAATGGATCCAGGTCCCTATGGCTACACCTTC	CASSLEMDPGPYGYTF
.	.	TRBJ1-1	TRBV6-5	TGTGCCACGGAAGGGACTGAAGCTTTCTTT	CATEGTEAFF
.	.	TRBJ2-1	TRBV7-3	TGTGCCAGCAGCTTAAAGGTCAGGGACGCCCCCTACAATGAGCAGTTCTTC	CASSLKVRDAPYNEQFF
TRBD1	medium-sized	TRBJ2-6	TRBV27	TGTGCCAGCAGTTTATCCGTGTCGGCAGGGGGCTCTGGGGCCAACGTCCTGACTTTC	CASSLSVSAGGSGANVLTF
.	.	TRBJ1-5	TRBV5-3	TGTGCCAGAAGCTTGGTCCAGCACAATCAGCCCCAGCATTTT	CARSLVQHNQPQHF
TRBD2	.	TRBJ2-1	TRBV4-2	TGTGCCAGCAGCTTGGGCGGGGGTTCGCAGTTCTTC	CASSLGGGSQFF
.	.	TRBJ2-3	TRBV7-9	TGTGCCAGCAGGAAGGGCCCAGGGGAAACAGATACGCAGTATTTT	CASRKGPGETDTQYF
TRBD1	.	TRBJ2-7	TRBV11-2	TGTGCCAGCAGCCATCAGAGGACAGGGGACTACGAGCAGTACTTC	CASSHQRTGDYEQYF
.	.	TRBJ2-7	TRBV11-3	TGTGCCAGCAGCTTAGGCGGAGGTGACGAGCAGTACTTC	CASSLGGGDEQYF
.	.	TRBJ2-7	TRBV11-2	TGTGCCAGCACTCTAACGGGCGGGGAGCAGTACTTC	CASTLTGGEQYF
.	.	TRBJ1-5	TRBV18	TGTGCCAGCTCACCACCGGGAGCGGGGGTCAATCAGCCCCAGCATTTT	CASSPPGAGVNQPQHF
.	once	TRBJ2-5	TRBV19	TGTGCCAGTAGTTGGAGGGGGCGGATGGAGACCCAGTACTTC	CASSWRGRMETQYF
.	.	TRBJ1-2	TRBV7-2	TGTGCCAGCAGCTTAGGGCAGGCCTTGGACTATGGCTACACCTTC	CASSLGQALDYGYTF
.	.	TRBJ1-1	TRBV19	TGTGCCAGTAGTATACAGGGCAGGGGAATTTCTGAAGCTTTCTTT	CASSIQGRGISEAFF
.	once	TRBJ2-3	TRBV4-3	TGCGCCAGCAGCCCTTCGAGGGGGGGCCTCGGAGATACGCAGTATTTT	CASSPSRGGLGDTQYF
.	.	TRBJ1-1	TRBV28	TGTGCCAGCAGTTTAATCAGGGGTGAAGCTTTCTTT	CASSLIRGEAFF
.	.	TRBJ1-1	TRBV19	TGTGCCAGTAGTAAGTCTGGGTTTTGGGAAGCTTTCTTT	CASSKSGFWEAFF
.	.	TRBJ2-7	TRBV15	TGTGCCACCAGAGAGGGGTCAACCTACGAGCAGTACTTC	CATREGSTYEQYF
.	.	TRBJ2-7	TRBV10-3	TGTGCCATCAGTGAGTCGGGGGTTCCGGGTGGCGTTTCCTACGAGCAGTACTTC	CAISESGVPGGVSYEQYF
.	.	TRBJ1-2	TRBV23-1	TGCGCCAGCAGTCAACGCGTTGGCTACACCTTC	CASSQRVGYTF
.	.	TRBJ1-2	TRBV7-8	TGTGCCAGCAGCCTAATACCAGGGGATGGCTACACCTTC	CASSLIPGDGYTF
.	.	TRBJ2-4	TRBV5-8	TGTGCCAGCAGCTTTCGGCGGGGCAAAAACATTCAGTACTTC	CASSFRRGKNIQYF
TRBD1	.	TRBJ1-2	TRBV18	TGTGCCAGCTCACCCGGGACAGGGGTTGGAGGCTACACCTTC	CASSPGTGVGGYTF
TRBD1	.	TRBJ1-1	TRBV11-2	TGTGCCAGCAGCTTATCTGTACAGGGGTTCGGAGCTTTCTTT	CASSLSVQGFGAFF
.	.	TRBJ1-1	TRBV4-1	TGCGCCAGCAGCCAAGACCCAGGGATTACCACTGAAGCTTTCTTT	CASSQDPGITTEAFF
.	.	TRBJ1-4	TRBV27	TGTGCCAGCAGTTCCCGGATGGGGGTACATGAAAAACTGTTTTTT	CASSSRMGVHEKLFF
.	.	TRBJ2-1	TRBV5-4	TGTGCCAGCACCCTCGAAGGTCGACCCATGGGGCATAATGAGCAGTTCTTC	CASTLEGRPMGHNEQFF
TRBD1	.	TRBJ2-7	TRBV10-3	TGTGCCATCAAAGGGACAGGGATCCACGAGCAGTACTTC	CAIKGTGIHEQYF
.	.	TRBJ2-5	TRBV7-9	TGTGCCAGCAGCCCTCGGGCGGAGACCCAGTACTTC	CASSPRAETQYF
.	.	TRBJ2-5	TRBV7-2	TGTGCCAGCAGCCCACTAGTGGGATGGGAGACCCAGTACTTC	CASSPLVGWETQYF